This record covers a single T cell receptor (beta chain). Its antigen is unknown. The record originates from a study of cytomegalovirus exposure and HLA in healthy donors. Trimming shortened V by 4 bases and J by 7 bases, and 8 bases separated the two germline ends. The CDR3 has 12 residues. Germline assignment: CDR1 SGHRS and CDR2 YFSETQ. The PCR employed 60 Vbeta primers together with 13 Jbeta primers. The repertoire was sequenced with immunoSEQ multiplex PCR; TCRdb's copy has only in-frame clones and lacks some. In the table there are some 150,000 clones, less than 80% of which are singletons. Findings of the study overall: In a later analysis, TCR beta V- and J-gene trimming was associated with a missense DCLRE1C variant. In a later analysis, a genetic analysis reported fewer productive-TCR N-insertions in an Asian-associated ancestry cluster than the cohort average.

This rearrangement joins TRBV5-1 to TRBJ2-2; D remains unclear. Sequences were obtained from PBMCs. This TCR came from a man aged 35 to 55 in good health and CMV-seronegative. The CDR3 DNA is TGCGCCAGCAGCCGCGAGGTCGGGGAGCTGTTTTTT. Translated, it gives CASSREVGELFF. Looking up the rest from reference TRBV5-1 and TRBJ2-2 gives the full variable domain: KAGVTQTPRYLIKTRGQQVTLSCSPISGHRSVSWYQQTPGQGLQFLFEYFSETQRNKGNFPGRFSGRQFSNSRSEMNVSTLELGDSALYLCASSREVGELFFGEGSRLTVL.